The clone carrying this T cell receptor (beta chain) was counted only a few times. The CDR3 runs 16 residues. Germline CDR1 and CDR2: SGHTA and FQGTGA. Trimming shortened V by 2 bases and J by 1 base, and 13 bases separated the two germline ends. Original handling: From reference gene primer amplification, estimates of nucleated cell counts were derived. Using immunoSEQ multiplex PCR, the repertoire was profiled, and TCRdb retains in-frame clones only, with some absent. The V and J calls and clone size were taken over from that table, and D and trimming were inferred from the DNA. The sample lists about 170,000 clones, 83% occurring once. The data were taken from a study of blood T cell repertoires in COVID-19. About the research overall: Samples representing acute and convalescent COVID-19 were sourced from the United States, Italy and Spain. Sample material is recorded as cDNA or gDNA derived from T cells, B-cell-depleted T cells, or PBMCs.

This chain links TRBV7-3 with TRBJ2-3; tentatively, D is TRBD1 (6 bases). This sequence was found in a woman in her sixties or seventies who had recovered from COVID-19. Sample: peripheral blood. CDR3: CASSLLWGQGTDTQYF. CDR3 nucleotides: TGTGCCAGCAGCTTACTCTGGGGGCAGGGCACAGATACGCAGTATTTT.